This T cell receptor beta chain is from a study of T cell responses to AZD1222 COVID-19 vaccine. Study observations and caveats: Per reports, nearly half of all spike-specific TCRs target regions that are unmutated in variants.

Clones were sequenced by immunoSEQ multiplex PCR, and TCRdb holds only the in-frame ones, with some missing. The sample shows over 200,000 clones, around 94% of them seen only once. Germline CDR1 MNHEY, CDR2 SVGEGT. This CDR3 comprises 18 residues. The V end lost 6 bases, the J end lost 6 bases, and 26 bases lay between the germline ends. About this clone: Its antigen is not identified.

The chain couples TRBV6-2 or TRBV6-3 to TRBJ1-4; weak D call: TRBD1 (6 bases). This clonotype was obtained from an adult who received the MenACWY meningococcal vaccine as a control. This sample comprised peripheral blood, obtained 28 days after the second dose of the MenACWY control vaccine. CDR3: CASSLISIRGAKDEKLFF. The CDR3 DNA is TGTGCCAGCAGCCTTATATCGATCAGGGGAGCAAAGGATGAAAAACTGTTTTTT.